The 3 T cell receptor beta chains below all came from one sample that was sequenced in a study of T-cell memory formation after mild COVID-19. Via MiXCR, TCRdb re-called the 5' RACE reads, giving one row per CDR3 protein. The sample consists of about 190,000 distinct CDR3 sequences, around 18% of them appearing once. Sequenced input: PBMCs or a T cell subset sorted from them (not recorded which). The receptors derive from an adult woman who had mild COVID-19 (a few samples of this study predate the infection). Cell type and time point are not known.

The chain couples TRBV18 to TRBJ2-7, with TRBD2 matching over 15 bases. CDR3 length: 15 residues. CDR1 is KGHSH and CDR2 is LQKENI in the germline V gene. The V and J ends lost 6 bases and 4 bases, in that order; junction bases with no gene match: 4. The CDR3 sequence: CASSTGTSGRYEQYF. CDR3 bases: TGTGCCAGCTCCACCGGGACTAGCGGGAGGTACGAGCAGTACTTC.

This clonotype has a handful of counts. The chain employs TRBV12-3 or TRBV12-4 and TRBJ2-5; the match to TRBD1 covers 11 bases. V was pared by 4 bases and J by 4 bases, with 8 bases of the junction left unmatched. The CDR3 spans 16 residues. The DNA of the CDR3 is TGTGCCAGCAGTTCGAGGACAGGGGGCGCATTAGAGACCCAGTACTTC. As protein: CASSSRTGGALETQYF.

This chain uses TRBV20-1 with TRBJ2-7; 8 nucleotides match TRBD2. The germline V gene encodes CDR1 DFQATT and CDR2 SNEGSKA (reference sequence). J was trimmed by 0 bases and V by 5 bases; bases with no gene match: 3. The CDR3 length is 13 residues. The DNA for the CDR3 is TGCAGTGCTGAGAGCGGGAGCTCCTACGAGCAGTACTTC. Translating gives CSAESGSSYEQYF.